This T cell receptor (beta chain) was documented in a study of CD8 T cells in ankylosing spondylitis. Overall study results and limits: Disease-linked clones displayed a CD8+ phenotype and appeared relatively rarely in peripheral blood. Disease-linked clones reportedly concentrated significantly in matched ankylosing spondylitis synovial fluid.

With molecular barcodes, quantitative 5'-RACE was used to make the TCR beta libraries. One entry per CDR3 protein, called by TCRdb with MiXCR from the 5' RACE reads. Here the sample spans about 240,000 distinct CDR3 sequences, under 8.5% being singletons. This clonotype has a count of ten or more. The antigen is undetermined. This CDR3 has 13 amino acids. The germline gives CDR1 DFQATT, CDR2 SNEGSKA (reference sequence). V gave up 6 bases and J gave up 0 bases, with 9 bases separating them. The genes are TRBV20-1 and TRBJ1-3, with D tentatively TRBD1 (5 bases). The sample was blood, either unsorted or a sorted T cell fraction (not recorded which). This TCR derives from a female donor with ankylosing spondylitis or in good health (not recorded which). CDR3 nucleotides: TGCAGTGCGCAGGGACCCTCTGGAAACACCATATATTTT. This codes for CSAQGPSGNTIYF.